This T cell receptor beta chain was documented in a study of T cell changes during pregnancy in multiple sclerosis. Trimming took 6 bases from V and 4 from J; bases not matched to a gene: 3. The CDR3 extends over 15 amino acids. CDR1 is MGHDK and CDR2 is SYGVNS in the germline V gene. The method was immunoSEQ multiplex PCR; TCRdb's version includes in-frame clones alone and lacks a portion of them. The profile covers 65,000 to 85,000 clones, with about 93% appearing a single time and 0.99% taken by the ten largest. The chain couples TRBV25-1 to TRBJ2-3; 14 bases are a match to TRBD2. The receptor's source is a female donor in good health, enrolled as a control in a pregnancy study. The material sequenced was peripheral blood, taken in the second trimester of pregnancy. CDR3 region: CASRGGLAGADTQYF. CDR3 nucleotides: TGTGCCAGCAGGGGGGGACTAGCGGGAGCAGATACGCAGTATTTT.